These T cell receptor beta chains were read from a single sample in a study of cytotoxic CD8 clonotypes in ibrutinib-treated CLL. Some clones are missing from TCRdb's copy, which holds only in-frame ones; the method was immunoSEQ multiplex PCR. The sample holds over 150,000 clones, roughly 77% seen once. Material: PBMCs, obtained after 12 months of ibrutinib treatment. These receptors were collected from a human donor with chronic lymphocytic leukemia. The CDR3 runs from the conserved cysteine through the conserved F or W. A D gene is named only where the DNA matches it firmly. Rows give clone size only sometimes, using once, few, many, or a class for an expanded clone.

D gene: TRBD1; clone size: NA; J gene: TRBJ2-4; V gene: TRBV7-2; CDR3 protein: CASSLPGTAYSIAKNIQYF; CDR3 DNA: TGTGCCAGCAGCTTACCCGGGACAGCCTACTCTATAGCCAAAAACATTCAGTACTTC
D gene: TRBD1; clone size: NA; J gene: TRBJ1-2; V gene: TRBV28; CDR3 protein: CALGTVGGYTF; CDR3 DNA: TGTGCCCTAGGGACAGTTGGTGGCTACACCTTC
D gene: NA; clone size: NA; J gene: TRBJ2-6; V gene: TRBV5-1; CDR3 protein: CASSFGAKSNVLTF; CDR3 DNA: TGCGCCAGCAGCTTCGGGGCTAAATCGAACGTCCTGACTTTC
D gene: NA; clone size: NA; J gene: TRBJ2-5; V gene: TRBV9; CDR3 protein: CASSVGRGTETQYF; CDR3 DNA: TGTGCCAGCAGCGTAGGACGGGGAACGGAGACCCAGTACTTC
D gene: NA; clone size: NA; J gene: TRBJ2-1; V gene: TRBV20-1; CDR3 protein: CSAAGQFF; CDR3 DNA: TGCAGTGCCGCCGGGCAGTTCTTC
D gene: TRBD1; clone size: few; J gene: TRBJ2-7; V gene: TRBV7-8; CDR3 protein: CATTGKTGVYEQYF; CDR3 DNA: TGTGCCACCACCGGGAAGACAGGGGTCTACGAGCAGTACTTC
D gene: TRBD2; clone size: few; J gene: TRBJ2-5; V gene: TRBV6-4; CDR3 protein: CASLGLAGGPRHQETQYF; CDR3 DNA: TGTGCCAGCTTGGGACTAGCGGGGGGGCCTCGTCACCAAGAGACCCAGTACTTC
D gene: NA; clone size: NA; J gene: TRBJ2-5; V gene: TRBV29-1; CDR3 protein: CSVVRRLQETQYF; CDR3 DNA: TGCAGCGTGGTCAGGCGGCTCCAAGAGACCCAGTACTTC
D gene: NA; clone size: NA; J gene: TRBJ2-2; V gene: TRBV6-4; CDR3 protein: CASSAQGQNTGELFF; CDR3 DNA: TGTGCCAGCAGTGCCCAGGGCCAGAACACCGGGGAGCTGTTTTTT
D gene: TRBD1; clone size: NA; J gene: TRBJ1-2; V gene: TRBV7-9; CDR3 protein: CASSTRQGAYGYTF; CDR3 DNA: TGTGCCAGCAGCACCCGACAGGGGGCCTATGGCTACACCTTC
D gene: NA; clone size: NA; J gene: TRBJ2-3; V gene: TRBV4-2; CDR3 protein: CASSQGGVRSDTQYF; CDR3 DNA: TGTGCCAGCAGCCAAGGGGGGGTCAGATCAGATACGCAGTATTTT
D gene: NA; clone size: few; J gene: TRBJ1-6; V gene: TRBV11-2; CDR3 protein: CASSPPVDSPLHF; CDR3 DNA: TGTGCCAGCAGCCCACCGGTAGATTCACCCCTCCACTTT
D gene: NA; clone size: NA; J gene: TRBJ2-7; V gene: TRBV29-1; CDR3 protein: CSVEDPGRDSYEQYF; CDR3 DNA: TGCAGCGTTGAAGATCCGGGCAGGGACTCCTACGAGCAGTACTTC
D gene: NA; clone size: few; J gene: TRBJ1-5; V gene: TRBV18; CDR3 protein: CASSPASSQPQHF; CDR3 DNA: TGTGCCAGCTCACCGGCCTCTTCTCAGCCCCAGCATTTT
D gene: NA; clone size: NA; J gene: TRBJ1-1; V gene: TRBV5-1; CDR3 protein: CASSVRTVNTEAFF; CDR3 DNA: TGCGCCAGCAGCGTCCGGACAGTGAACACTGAAGCTTTCTTT
D gene: NA; clone size: NA; J gene: TRBJ1-3; V gene: TRBV30; CDR3 protein: CAWSVGNTIYF; CDR3 DNA: TGTGCCTGGAGTGTTGGAAACACCATATATTTT
D gene: TRBD1; clone size: NA; J gene: TRBJ1-1; V gene: TRBV30; CDR3 protein: CAWSLTGGSTEAFF; CDR3 DNA: TGTGCCTGGAGTTTGACAGGGGGTAGCACTGAAGCTTTCTTT
D gene: TRBD1; clone size: once; J gene: TRBJ1-1; V gene: TRBV5-1; CDR3 protein: CASSSQPPSWTGGFEAFF; CDR3 DNA: TGCGCCAGCAGCTCTCAACCCCCCTCCTGGACAGGGGGCTTTGAAGCTTTCTTT
D gene: TRBD1; clone size: NA; J gene: TRBJ1-1; V gene: TRBV28; CDR3 protein: CASSLWDRGRLSAEAFF; CDR3 DNA: TGTGCCAGCAGTTTATGGGACAGGGGGCGATTAAGCGCTGAAGCTTTCTTT
D gene: NA; clone size: once; J gene: TRBJ2-1; V gene: TRBV9; CDR3 protein: CASSPVGGGSYNEQFF; CDR3 DNA: TGTGCCAGCAGCCCTGTAGGGGGAGGCTCCTACAATGAGCAGTTCTTC
D gene: TRBD1; clone size: NA; J gene: TRBJ2-2; V gene: TRBV4-3; CDR3 protein: CASSQGTGMVVWTGELFF; CDR3 DNA: TGCGCCAGCAGCCAAGGGACAGGGATGGTTGTATGGACCGGGGAGCTGTTTTTT
D gene: TRBD2; clone size: NA; J gene: TRBJ2-3; V gene: TRBV4-2; CDR3 protein: CASSQERGLAVLTDTQYF; CDR3 DNA: TGTGCCAGCAGCCAAGAAAGGGGACTAGCGGTCCTCACAGATACGCAGTATTTT
D gene: NA; clone size: NA; J gene: TRBJ1-5; V gene: TRBV27; CDR3 protein: CASSSSRVYNQPQHF; CDR3 DNA: TGTGCCAGCAGTTCCTCTCGAGTCTACAATCAGCCCCAGCATTTT
D gene: TRBD2; clone size: NA; J gene: TRBJ2-7; V gene: TRBV5-8; CDR3 protein: CASSFHSGGAYEQYF; CDR3 DNA: TGTGCCAGCAGCTTCCACTCCGGGGGGGCCTACGAGCAGTACTTC